This T cell receptor beta chain was captured in a study of cytomegalovirus exposure and HLA in healthy donors. The CDR3 length is 16 residues. In germline, CDR1 is SQVTM, CDR2 ANQGSEA. With V trimmed by 3 bases and J by 7 bases, 9 bases remained unmatched. Details on this clone: The antigen is not known.

Study-wide findings and caveats: It was found in a later analysis that first-cohort TCR clusters tended to co-occur in the roughly 120 validation repertoires. The classifier reportedly diagnosed cytomegalovirus status with high specificity and sensitivity.

Sequencing used immunoSEQ multiplex PCR; TCRdb keeps in-frame clones, though not all of them. Among more than 55,000 clones listed, 90% were seen once. Sequenced material: PBMCs. J is TRBJ2-1 and V is TRBV29-1; 13 bases fit TRBD2. The receptor was derived from a young man in good health and CMV-seronegative. The chain's CDR3 is CSVEWTSGGVGNEQFF. The CDR3 DNA is TGCAGCGTTGAGTGGACTAGCGGGGGAGTGGGGAATGAGCAGTTCTTC.